One and the same sample provided the 18 T cell receptor beta chains below, sequenced in a study of cytomegalovirus exposure and HLA in healthy donors. The study ran its PCR with 60 Vbeta and 13 Jbeta primers. Clones were sequenced by immunoSEQ multiplex PCR, and TCRdb holds only the in-frame ones, with some missing. The profile shows approximately 160,000 clones, around 78% of them singletons. The sequencing input was PBMCs. The receptor source for this set is a woman between 45 and 60 years old in good health and CMV-seropositive.

This chain links TRBV4-3 with TRBJ2-1, with TRBD2 matching 10 bases. The CDR3 totals 17 residues. J lost 5 bases, V lost 1 base, and 8 bases had no gene match. Germline assignment: CDR1 LGHNA and CDR2 YSLEER. Here the CDR3 DNA reads TGCGCCAGCAGCCAAGTAGCCGGGACTAGCGTCCACAATGAGCAGTTCTTC. Translating gives CASSQVAGTSVHNEQFF.

The rearrangement joins TRBV7-2 to TRBJ1-3; 7 bases are a match to TRBD1. The CDR3 consists of 18 residues. Germline lookup yields CDR1 SGHTA and CDR2 FQGNSA. The trim removed 0 bases at V and 0 bases at J, leaving 8 bases unmatched. The CDR3 loop reads CASSLAPGQSFSGNTIYF. Written as DNA, the CDR3 is TGTGCCAGCAGCTTAGCGCCGGGACAGAGTTTCTCTGGAAACACCATATATTTT.

The chain combines TRBV5-1 with TRBJ2-3; 9 nucleotides line up with TRBD2. The CDR3 contains 16 residues. V lost 2 bases, J lost 1 base, and 5 bases stayed unmatched. The germline V gene has CDR1 SGHRS and CDR2 YFSETQ. The DNA of the CDR3 is TGCGCCAGCAGCTTTAGCGGGAGCCCTCGCACAGATACGCAGTATTTT. The encoded protein is CASSFSGSPRTDTQYF.

This sequence joins TRBV2 and TRBJ2-1; D is possibly TRBD1 (5 bases). The germline gives CDR1 SNHLY, CDR2 FYNNEI. CDR3 size: 13 residues. V was trimmed by 1 base and J by 9 bases, leaving 10 bases between them. The CDR3 DNA follows: TGTGCCAGCAGTGAAGGACGACAGATTGAGCAGTTCTTC. As protein: CASSEGRQIEQFF.

The CDR3 DNA sequence: TGCGCCAGCAGCTTGCAGGGCCCAGGGGTCTATAATGAAAAACTGTTTTTT. This gives the protein CASSLQGPGVYNEKLFF. The chain has TRBV5-1 and TRBJ1-4, with D tentatively TRBD1 (6 bases). Germline CDR1 and CDR2: SGHRS and YFSETQ. The CDR3 sequence is 17 residues long. The V gene lost 1 base and the J gene lost 4 bases, with 17 bases spanning the gap.

The chain uses TRBV7-8 and TRBJ2-6; TRBD2 matches 12 bases. CDR1 is SGHVS and CDR2 is FQNEAQ in the germline V gene. V gave up 1 base and J gave up 1 base; unmatched junction bases: 5. The CDR3 has 19 amino acids. The CDR3 is CASSLGSSGRGSGANVLTF. The DNA of the CDR3 is TGTGCCAGCAGCTTAGGGTCTAGCGGGAGGGGGTCTGGGGCCAACGTCCTGACTTTC.

The genes are TRBV7-2 and TRBJ2-1, with TRBD2 matching over 7 bases. CDR3 length: 15 residues. V shed 4 bases, J shed 6 bases, and the junction held 9 bases outside the gene matches. The germline CDR1 and CDR2 sequences are SGHTA and FQGNSA. In DNA form, the CDR3 reads TGTGCCAGCAGCTCCCTCCCGGGAGGCGGCAATGAGCAGTTCTTC. This encodes CASSSLPGGGNEQFF.

The table lists this clone with a few counts. The chain uses TRBV10-2 and TRBJ1-1; TRBD1 aligns across 8 bases. The CDR3 runs to 16 residues. The V gene's germline CDR1 is WSHSY and CDR2 SAAADI. The junction had 12 bases not matched to a gene; V was cut back by 6 bases and J by 3 bases. CDR3 amino acids: CASRRSPDRVDTEAFF. The DNA of the CDR3 is TGCGCCAGCAGGCGCTCCCCGGACAGGGTCGACACTGAAGCTTTCTTT.

V and J are TRBV30 and TRBJ2-7; 7 bases map to TRBD1. This CDR3 is 11 amino acids long. Germline V lookup: CDR1 GTSNPN, CDR2 SVGIG (reference sequence). V lost 5 bases, J lost 4 bases, and 2 bases stayed unmatched. CDR3 in DNA: TGTGCCTGGGGGGACAGTTACGAGCAGTACTTC. Amino acids: CAWGDSYEQYF.

J is TRBJ1-1 and V is TRBV2, with D tentatively TRBD1 (6 bases). Trimming removed 0 bases at V and 1 base at J, with 9 bases between. CDR1 is SNHLY, CDR2 FYNNEI, per germline. The CDR3 has 15 amino acids. The CDR3 is CASSEARTANTEAFF. CDR3 DNA sequence: TGTGCCAGCAGTGAAGCAAGGACAGCGAACACTGAAGCTTTCTTT. Using reference TRBV2 and TRBJ1-1 for the parts outside the CDR3, the full variable domain is EPEVTQTPSHQVTQMGQEVILRCVPISNHLYFYWYRQILGQKVEFLVSFYNNEISEKSEIFDDQFSVERPDGSNFTLKIRSTKLEDSAMYFCASSEARTANTEAFFGQGTRLTVV.

The chain uses TRBV4-3 and TRBJ1-1, with no clear D. Trimming shortened V by 0 bases and J by 7 bases, and 9 bases separated the two germline ends. The CDR3 covers 13 residues. CDR1 and CDR2 from the germline V gene are LGHNA and YSLEER. This CDR3 is CASSQESEGEAFF. Written as DNA, the CDR3 is TGCGCCAGCAGCCAAGAGTCGGAGGGTGAAGCTTTCTTT.

The V and J genes are TRBV30 and TRBJ2-3, with D perhaps TRBD1 (6 bases). Trimming shortened V by 6 bases and J by 1 base, and 8 bases separated the two germline ends. The CDR3 sequence is 12 residues long. Germline V lookup: CDR1 GTSNPN, CDR2 SVGIG (reference sequence). The CDR3 DNA reads as TGTGCCTGTCACAGGGGCACAGATACGCAGTATTTT. Its protein product is CACHRGTDTQYF.

The chain links TRBV7-3 to TRBJ2-3; 14 nucleotides align to TRBD2. This CDR3 region has 19 residues. The ends lost 5 bases at V and 0 bases at J; junction bases unmatched: 10. Germline V gene sequence: CDR1 SGHTA, CDR2 FQGTGA. The CDR3 DNA is TGTGCCAGCAGCCTGGTTCCGGGACTAGCGGGAGCTAGCACAGATACGCAGTATTTT. Residues: CASSLVPGLAGASTDTQYF.

Only a few counts were recorded for this clone. This sequence joins TRBV11-2 and TRBJ1-1; D not certain. Trimming pared 5 bases from V and 6 bases from J, leaving 13 bases between. The CDR3 is made up of 13 amino acids. Germline V lookup: CDR1 SGHAT, CDR2 FQNNGV. CDR3 amino acids: CASSQTRAAEAFF. The CDR3 DNA follows: TGTGCCAGCAGCCAGACTCGCGCCGCTGAAGCTTTCTTT.

This clone was counted a few times. This chain joins TRBV5-6 and TRBJ2-7; the D gene is possibly TRBD2 (5 bases). V shed 5 bases and J shed 3 bases, with 6 bases lying between them. CDR1 and CDR2 (germline): SGHDT, YYEEEE. This CDR3 has 11 amino acids. The CDR3 region is CASSGLYEQYF. The CDR3 DNA reads as TGTGCCAGCAGTGGACTCTACGAGCAGTACTTC.

This clone has a handful of counts. The chain uses TRBV6-5 and TRBJ1-5; D remains ambiguous. V shed 6 bases and J shed 7 bases, with 16 bases lying between them. Per germline, CDR1 MNHEY and CDR2 SVGAGI. The CDR3 runs 14 residues. CDR3 in amino acids: CASSPGQAYQPQHF. The CDR3 DNA sequence: TGTGCCAGCAGCCCTGGGCAGGCTTACCAGCCCCAGCATTTT.

This chain uses TRBV11-2 with TRBJ1-1, with 7 bases that match TRBD1. The length of the CDR3 is 14 residues. V gave up 5 bases and J gave up 4 bases; unmatched junction bases: 7. Per the germline V gene, CDR1 is SGHAT and CDR2 is FQNNGV. The CDR3 bases are TGTGCCAGCAGCGCAGGACAGGCCGGCACTGAAGCTTTCTTT. Its protein is CASSAGQAGTEAFF.

The rearrangement joins TRBV5-4 to TRBJ1-5; TRBD1 agrees at 7 bases. Trimming cost V 0 bases and J 2 bases; bases outside gene matches: 8. This CDR3 is 17 amino acids long. Germline V gene lookup returns CDR1 SGHNT and CDR2 YYREEE (reference sequence). CDR3 residues: CASSLGFTGDGNQPQHF. For the CDR3, the DNA is TGTGCCAGCAGCTTGGGGTTCACAGGGGATGGCAATCAGCCCCAGCATTTT.